A selection of T cell receptor beta chains follows, all from one sample in a study of blood T cells in healthy people across ages. TCRdb reanalysed the 5' RACE reads using MiXCR and keeps one entry per CDR3 protein. The sample lists approximately 580,000 distinct CDR3 sequences, approximately 25% seen once, with roughly 10% in the top ten. The data were also submitted as part of a second study, on T cells of mothers and their children.

Material for sequencing was blood. These receptors were obtained from a boy aged 10-17 years in good health. Both conserved end residues are part of each CDR3. D genes are given only for firm matches. Clone size is shown for a subset of rows, as once, few, many or a class of expanded clone.

TRBV4-3	TRBJ2-7	.	.	TGCGCCAGCAGCCAAGAAGAGGGGTCGAGCTCCTACGAGCAGTACTTC	CASSQEEGSSSYEQYF
TRBV28	TRBJ1-1	.	.	TGTGCCAGCAGTTTACAATTTGAAGCTTTCTTT	CASSLQFEAFF
TRBV5-1	TRBJ2-5	few	TRBD2	TGCGCCAGCAGCTTGGGGACTAGCGGGCTCCAAGAGACCCAGTACTTC	CASSLGTSGLQETQYF
TRBV28	TRBJ1-2	few	.	TGTGCCAGCAGGCGGGACAACCACTATGGCTACACCTTC	CASRRDNHYGYTF
TRBV29-1	TRBJ2-1	few	.	TGCAGCGTTGATATTCGAGCGTATGAGCAGTTCTTC	CSVDIRAYEQFF
TRBV3-1	TRBJ2-1	.	TRBD2	TGTGCCAGCAGCCCCGAGTTAGCGGGGGTATGGAATGAGCAGTTCTTC	CASSPELAGVWNEQFF
TRBV20-1	TRBJ1-2	.	.	TGCAGTGCTAGAGATCGAGGGGGGAGCTATGGCTACACCTTC	CSARDRGGSYGYTF
TRBV9	TRBJ2-1	.	.	TGTGCCAGCAGCACCCCCCGGGGAACTACTCACCCTGACTCCTACAATGAGCAGTTCTTC	CASSTPRGTTHPDSYNEQFF
TRBV30	TRBJ2-1	few	TRBD2	TGTGCCTGGGGTACTAGCGGGGGGGAGTTCTTC	CAWGTSGGEFF
TRBV29-1	TRBJ2-2	.	TRBD1	TGCAGCGCTAAGACAGGGGCCTTGAACACCGGGGAGCTGTTTTTT	CSAKTGALNTGELFF